This TCR beta chain was obtained from a study of radiation and T cells in renal cell carcinoma (dated by TCRdb to about 2020). Regarding the study in general: The samples were drawn from a clinical trial, where primary renal cell carcinomas were treated with 15 Gy of stereotactic body radiation therapy and then removed by nephrectomy 4 weeks afterward. Across all 50 or so samples, roughly 3,700,000 unique CDR3 nucleotide sequences encoding some 2.6 million unique CDR3 amino acid sequences were identified. A total of some 55 samples underwent TCR beta sequencing, made up of 25 or so tumors and some 27 peripheral blood samples.

According to the study, the label for this sample's time point signals: blood 2 weeks post-SBRT. The treatment or condition label corresponds to: 15 Gy SBRT to primary tumor, nephrectomy 4 weeks later. To follow tumor-enriched clonotypes, peripheral blood was collected serially from radiation-treated patients at baseline and again at 2 weeks and 4 weeks after SBRT. All patients had renal cell carcinoma with clear cell pathology. The QIAamp DNA Blood Mini Kit (Qiagen) was used to prepare genomic DNA for TCR sequencing. The analyses included only samples that passed all quality control checks. Beyond this particular receptor, the publication reports: Because pretreatment tumor biopsies were not available, the baseline intratumoral presence of clonotypes could not be determined. Effects of radiation dose or scheduling on the TCR repertoire could not be addressed with the single-armed trial design. Blood repertoire dynamics were not followed beyond 4 weeks after treatment. Top tumor clonotypes rose in blood from baseline to 2 weeks post-radiation, then contracted by 4 weeks, suggesting transient expansion of tumor-resident clones.

The germline V gene (reference sequence) sets CDR1 to LNHDA and CDR2 to SQIVND. The trim is 6 bases for V and 6 bases for J, with a gap of 14 bases between the germline ends. The cysteine opens and the phenylalanine closes a CDR3 of 13 amino acids. Only the CDR3 DNA is retained, 39 bases long and in frame from the first base. Points on this clone: Its binding antigen is unknown. There are no base qualities to consult, and no much larger clone falls within one base.

TCR beta libraries were generated from genomic DNA with the immunoSEQ kit, following the manufacturer's recommendations. For library preparation, a first multiplex PCR was performed with proprietary primers, followed by a second PCR in which unique barcodes were added, and bead cleanups were performed after each round. Each sample batch included a kit-provided positive control reaction and a negative control reaction. The final libraries were assessed on an Agilent 4200 TapeStation D1000 ScreenTape, pooled by volume, and quantified by qPCR. Sequencing ran on an Illumina NextSeq500 with a MidOutput 150-cycle cartridge, using 156 Read1 and 15 Index1 cycles with kit custom primers. The pooled library was loaded at approximately 0.95 pM with an approximately 22% PhiX control spike-in. As for how the authors treated the data: Vendor-processed data were analyzed in R, with a clonotype defined as all T cells sharing the same CDR3 nucleotide sequence. In the clone abundance analyses, frequencies in each sample were normalized to that sample's 10,000 most abundant clones. Public T cell clones, which averaged fewer than five per sample, were removed prior to analysis. A difference in abundance of at least 32-fold between compartments was used to define tumor-enriched and baseline blood-enriched clonotypes. A beta-binomial differential abundance model was used to identify clonotypes that were expanded or contracted between blood time points. Similarity between tumor and blood repertoires was quantified using the Baroni-Urbani and Buser coefficient, and groups were compared with two-tailed Wilcoxon tests in R. The immuneACCESS repertoire file appears here via TCRdb, limited to in-frame rearrangements. These files lack a portion of the clones; in checked studies, under half of the deficit traces to unresolved V genes, and the cause of the others is not known. Clone size and the V and J calls come from that table; the DNA yielded D and trimming. The sample contains some 130,000 clones, approximately 78% of them found a single time. The ten largest clones add up to around 1.8% of the sample.

The receptor comes from an older woman with renal cell carcinoma. The rearranged segments are TRBV19 and TRBJ1-2; the D segment could be TRBD1, given 5 matching bases. The input for sequencing was blood, taken from a patient whose treatment included radiotherapy and nephrectomy. The CDR3 protein: CASRSPGTDGYTF. The nucleotides are TGTGCCAGTAGAAGCCCTGGGACGGATGGCTACACCTTC.